A few counts support the clone carrying this TCR beta chain. Antigen: not known. V lost 6 bases and J 4 bases, leaving 15 bases between the germline ends. The CDR3 sequence is 14 residues long. CDR1 MNHNS and CDR2 SASEGT come from the germline V gene. The sample belongs to a study of post-analysis software for immune sequencing data. Across the study: The courses of disease that were included comprised relapsing-remitting, secondary progressive and progressive-relapsing multiple sclerosis. Study-wide points: Under F measure analysis, samples from one preparation batch co-clustered strongly. Patients carried a few TRBV segments more frequently than controls did, and TRBV5-6, TRBV5-1 and TRBV20-1 were among them. People with multiple sclerosis had a significantly lower normalized Chao1 diversity than controls did.

Prepared TCR beta cDNA libraries contained unique molecular identifiers. Approximately 550,000 cDNA molecules came from around 1 to 10 million T cells. Using its own MiXCR run on the PCR reads, TCRdb lists one record per CDR3 protein. There are roughly 570,000 distinct CDR3 sequences in the sample; approximately 31% occur only once, and 5% to 6% lies in the top ten. This TCR came from a girl aged 2-17 years with multiple sclerosis. The sequenced sample was blood. V and J are TRBV6-1 and TRBJ1-2; D not certain. CDR3 in amino acids: CASRNPGVFYGYTF. For the CDR3, the DNA is TGTGCCAGCAGGAACCCTGGAGTTTTCTATGGCTACACCTTC.